This entry lists 3 T cell receptor beta chains sequenced from one sample in a study of CD8+CD57+ T cells in acquired aplastic anemia. TCR beta VDJ combinations and CDR3 sequences were profiled from genomic DNA. TCRdb ran MiXCR on the reads and lists one entry per CDR3 protein. Seen here are about 210,000 distinct CDR3 sequences, 34% observed once, and the top ten hold around 1.1%. The material sequenced was sorted CD4+, CD8+, or CD8+CD57+ T cells (not recorded which) from PBMCs. These receptors were collected from a human donor in good health, serving as a control.

This clonotype showed up many times. V and J are TRBV29-1 and TRBJ1-1; 7 bases line up with TRBD1. Germline CDR1 and CDR2: SQVTM and ANQGSEA. V lost 6 bases, J lost 2 bases, and 18 bases stayed unmatched. There are 17 residues in the CDR3. The CDR3 region is CSVETMTGYWGNTEAFF. CDR3 sequence (DNA): TGCAGCGTCGAAACAATGACAGGGTATTGGGGAAACACTGAAGCTTTCTTT.

The CDR3 DNA sequence: TGTGCCATCACCAGGGACGTCGCAAATGAGCAGTTCTTC. It codes for CAITRDVANEQFF. The V gene is TRBV10-3, the J gene TRBJ2-1; D possibly matches TRBD1 or TRBD2 (5 bases each). Germline V gene data show CDR1 as ENHRY and CDR2 as SYGVKD. V dropped 7 bases and J dropped 7 bases, with 14 bases sitting between them. CDR3 length: 13 amino acids.

The V call is TRBV7-9, the J call TRBJ1-2; a weak D match, TRBD1 (6 bases). V lost 5 bases, J lost 4 bases, and 14 bases lay in between. CDR3 length: 14 residues. Germline V gene data show CDR1 as SEHNR and CDR2 as FQNEAQ (reference sequence). The CDR3 sequence: CASSAEGRGYGYTF. Written as DNA, the CDR3 is TGTGCCAGCAGCGCAGAGGGCAGGGGCTATGGCTACACCTTC.